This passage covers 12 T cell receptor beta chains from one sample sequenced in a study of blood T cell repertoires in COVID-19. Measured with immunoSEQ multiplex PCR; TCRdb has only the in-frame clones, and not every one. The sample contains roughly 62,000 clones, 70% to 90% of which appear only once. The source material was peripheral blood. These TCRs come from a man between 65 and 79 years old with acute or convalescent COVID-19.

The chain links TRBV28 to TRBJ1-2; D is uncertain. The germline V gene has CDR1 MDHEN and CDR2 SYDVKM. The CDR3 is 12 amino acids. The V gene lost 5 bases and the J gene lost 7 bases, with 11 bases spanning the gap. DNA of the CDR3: TGTGCCAGCAGTCTACGACTCTTTGGCTACACCTTC. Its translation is CASSLRLFGYTF.

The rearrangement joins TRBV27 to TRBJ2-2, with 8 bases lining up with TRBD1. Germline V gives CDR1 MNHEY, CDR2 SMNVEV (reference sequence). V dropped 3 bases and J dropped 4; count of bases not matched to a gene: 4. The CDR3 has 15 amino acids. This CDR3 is CASSFGDRFTGELFF. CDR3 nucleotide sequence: TGTGCCAGCAGTTTTGGGGACAGGTTCACCGGGGAGCTGTTTTTT.

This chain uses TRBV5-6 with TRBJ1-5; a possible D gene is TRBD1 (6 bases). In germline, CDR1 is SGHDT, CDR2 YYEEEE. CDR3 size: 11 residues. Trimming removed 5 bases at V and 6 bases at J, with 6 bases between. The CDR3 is CASRQGQPQHF. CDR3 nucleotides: TGTGCCAGCAGACAGGGTCAGCCCCAGCATTTT.

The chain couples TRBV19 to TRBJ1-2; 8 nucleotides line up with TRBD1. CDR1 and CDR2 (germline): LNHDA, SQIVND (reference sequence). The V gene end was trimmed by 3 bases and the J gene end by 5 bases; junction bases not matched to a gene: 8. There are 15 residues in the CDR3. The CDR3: CASSISAGGWYGYTF. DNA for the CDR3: TGTGCCAGTAGTATCTCGGCAGGGGGCTGGTATGGCTACACCTTC.

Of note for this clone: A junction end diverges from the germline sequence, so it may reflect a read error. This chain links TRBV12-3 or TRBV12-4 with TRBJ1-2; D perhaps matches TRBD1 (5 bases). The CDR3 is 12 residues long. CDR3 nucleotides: TGTGCCAGCTGTTTTGTGGGGGGGGTAAACACCTTC. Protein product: CASCFVGGVNTF.

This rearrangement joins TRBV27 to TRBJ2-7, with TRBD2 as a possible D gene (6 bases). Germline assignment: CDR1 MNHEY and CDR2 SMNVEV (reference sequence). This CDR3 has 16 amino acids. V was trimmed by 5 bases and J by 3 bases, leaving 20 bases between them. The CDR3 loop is CASSPPLGEDDYEQYF. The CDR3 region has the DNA TGTGCCAGCAGTCCCCCATTAGGGGAGGACGACTACGAGCAGTACTTC.

The chain's CDR3 is CASSQDRGGSETQYF. CDR3 nucleotide sequence: TGCGCCAGCAGCCAAGATCGGGGGGGGTCGGAGACCCAGTACTTC. The chain carries TRBV4-1 and TRBJ2-5, with 8 bases fitting TRBD2. This CDR3 region has 15 residues. Germline lookup yields CDR1 MGHRA and CDR2 YSYEKL. The V and J ends lost 0 bases and 5 bases, in that order; junction bases with no gene match: 5.

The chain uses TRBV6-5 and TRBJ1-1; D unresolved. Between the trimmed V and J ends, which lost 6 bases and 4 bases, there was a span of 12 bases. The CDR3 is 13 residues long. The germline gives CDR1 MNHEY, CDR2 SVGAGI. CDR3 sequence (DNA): TGTGCCAGCAGCGGCATGACAATCACTGAAGCTTTCTTT. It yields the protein CASSGMTITEAFF.

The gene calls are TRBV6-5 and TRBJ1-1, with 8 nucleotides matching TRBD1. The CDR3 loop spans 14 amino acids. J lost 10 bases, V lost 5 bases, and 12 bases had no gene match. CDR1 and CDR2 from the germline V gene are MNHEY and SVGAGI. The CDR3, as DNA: TGTGCCAGCAGTAGACCGGGACAGGCGTTTAGAGCTTTCTTT. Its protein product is CASSRPGQAFRAFF.

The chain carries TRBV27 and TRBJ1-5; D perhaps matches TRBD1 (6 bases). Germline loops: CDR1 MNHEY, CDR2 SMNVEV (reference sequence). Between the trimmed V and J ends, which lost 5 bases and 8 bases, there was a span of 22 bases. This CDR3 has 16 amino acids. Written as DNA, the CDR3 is TGTGCCAGCAGTCCCCGGACAGTTGGACGTTTAGAGCCCCAGCATTTT. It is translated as CASSPRTVGRLEPQHF.

The CDR3 DNA sequence: TGTGCCAGCAGCGCCGGCAGGGGAAATATAGGCTACACCTTC. As protein: CASSAGRGNIGYTF. V gene TRBV7-2 combines with J gene TRBJ1-2, with D possibly TRBD1 on 6 matching bases. Trimming cost V 5 bases and J 8 bases, with 18 bases left between them. The germline CDR1 and CDR2 sequences are SGHTA and FQGNSA. This CDR3 has 14 amino acids. Drawing the rest from reference TRBV7-2 and TRBJ1-2, the complete variable domain is GAGVSQSPSNKVTEKGKDVELRCDPISGHTALYWYRQSLGQGLEFLIYFQGNSAPDKSGLPSDRFSAERTGGSVSTLTIQRTQQEDSAVYLCASSAGRGNIGYTFGSGTRLTVV.

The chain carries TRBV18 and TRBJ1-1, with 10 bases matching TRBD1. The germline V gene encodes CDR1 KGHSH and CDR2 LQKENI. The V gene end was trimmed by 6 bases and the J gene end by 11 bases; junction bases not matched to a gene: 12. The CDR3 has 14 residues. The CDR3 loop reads CASSQGQGERPAFF. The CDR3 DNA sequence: TGTGCCAGCTCCCAAGGACAGGGGGAGCGTCCGGCTTTCTTT.